A single TCR beta chain is shown here with its context. Measured with immunoSEQ multiplex PCR; TCRdb has only the in-frame clones, and not every one. The repertoire holds 360,000 or so clones, with about 90% as singletons. Unmatched junction bases numbered 8, after V lost 1 base and J lost 9 bases. CDR3 size: 14 residues. From germline, CDR1 is SNHLY and CDR2 FYNNEI. This entry belongs to a study of blood T cell repertoires in COVID-19. This chain connects TRBV2 to TRBJ1-2, with 7 bases identical to TRBD1. The sample was PBMCs or T cells enriched from blood (not recorded which). This clonotype was obtained from a young woman who had recovered from COVID-19. For the CDR3, the DNA is TGTGCCAGCAGTGAAGTAGGGACAGCTCGGCGCTACACCTTC. This codes for CASSEVGTARRYTF.